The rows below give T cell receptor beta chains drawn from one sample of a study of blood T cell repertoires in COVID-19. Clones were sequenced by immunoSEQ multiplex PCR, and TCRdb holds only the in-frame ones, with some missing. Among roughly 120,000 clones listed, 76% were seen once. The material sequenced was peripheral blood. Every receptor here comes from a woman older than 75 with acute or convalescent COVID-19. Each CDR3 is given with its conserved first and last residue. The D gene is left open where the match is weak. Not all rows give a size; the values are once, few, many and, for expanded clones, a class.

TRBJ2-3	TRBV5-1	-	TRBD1	CASSLSGGQADTQYF	TGCGCCAGCAGCTTGTCAGGGGGACAGGCAGATACGCAGTATTTT
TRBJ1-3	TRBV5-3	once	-	CARSPLGLRGDTIYF	TGTGCCAGAAGCCCCTTGGGGCTTCGGGGGGACACCATATATTTT
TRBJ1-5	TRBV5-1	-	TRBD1	CASSYGTGENQPQHF	TGCGCCAGCAGTTACGGGACAGGGGAGAATCAGCCCCAGCATTTT
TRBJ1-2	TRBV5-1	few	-	CASTEARGLRGYTF	TGCGCCAGCACCGAGGCGCGGGGTTTGAGGGGCTACACCTTC
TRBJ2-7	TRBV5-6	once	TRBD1	CASSFRGRRGLTYEQYF	TGTGCCAGCAGCTTCCGAGGGCGCAGGGGGCTTACCTACGAGCAGTACTTC
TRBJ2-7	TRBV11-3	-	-	CASSSTGTEQYF	TGTGCCAGCAGCTCCACGGGTACCGAGCAGTACTTC
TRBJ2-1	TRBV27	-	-	CASSLPLRRQGSYNEQFF	TGTGCCAGCAGTTTACCTCTACGTCGGCAGGGGTCCTACAATGAGCAGTTCTTC
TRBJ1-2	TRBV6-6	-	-	CASSQLRGGFGYGYTF	TGTGCCAGCAGTCAATTGCGAGGCGGATTTGGCTATGGCTACACCTTC
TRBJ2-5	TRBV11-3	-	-	CASSRSAEETQYF	TGTGCCAGCAGCCGTAGTGCCGAAGAGACCCAGTACTTC
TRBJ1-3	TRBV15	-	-	CATSRDARNTIYF	TGTGCCACCAGCAGAGATGCGAGAAACACCATATATTTT
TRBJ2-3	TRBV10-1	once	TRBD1	CASSTGTGADTQYF	TGCGCCAGCAGTACCGGGACAGGGGCAGATACGCAGTATTTT
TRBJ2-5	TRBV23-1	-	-	CASSRRDTQQLQYF	TGCGCCAGCAGTCGCCGCGACACGCAACAACTCCAGTACTTC
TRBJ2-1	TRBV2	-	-	CASRTTQSLNEQFF	TGTGCCAGCAGGACGACTCAATCTCTCAATGAGCAGTTCTTC
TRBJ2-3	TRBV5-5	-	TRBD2	CASSIRLAGGLDTQYF	TGTGCCAGCAGCATCAGACTAGCGGGAGGATTGGATACGCAGTATTTT
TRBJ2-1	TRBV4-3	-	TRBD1	CASSQDLLGQGRTNEQFF	TGCGCCAGCAGCCAAGATCTCCTCGGACAGGGGAGAACTAATGAGCAGTTCTTC
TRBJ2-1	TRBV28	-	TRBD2	CASSSAGEFDEQFF	TGTGCCAGCAGTTCAGCGGGAGAATTTGATGAGCAGTTCTTC
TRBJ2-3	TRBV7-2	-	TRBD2	CASSSQSGGVADTQYF	TGTGCCAGCAGCTCTCAGAGCGGGGGGGTTGCAGATACGCAGTATTTT
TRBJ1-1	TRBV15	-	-	CATSGRETENTEAFF	TGTGCCACCAGCGGGAGGGAGACTGAGAACACTGAAGCTTTCTTT
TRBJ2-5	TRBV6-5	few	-	CASKPTYLQETQYF	TGTGCCAGCAAGCCCACCTACCTACAAGAGACCCAGTACTTC
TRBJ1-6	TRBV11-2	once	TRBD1	CASSLGGQENNSPLHF	TGTGCCAGCAGCTTAGGGGGACAGGAAAATAATTCACCCCTCCACTTT
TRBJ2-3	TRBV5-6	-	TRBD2	CASTPGGSRTDTQYF	TGTGCCAGCACCCCGGGGGGGAGTAGGACAGATACGCAGTATTTT
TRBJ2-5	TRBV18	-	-	CASSLYTGQETQYF	TGTGCCAGCTCACTATATACGGGACAAGAGACCCAGTACTTC
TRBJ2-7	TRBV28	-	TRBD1	CASRSTGGRYEQYF	TGTGCCAGCAGAAGTACAGGGGGCCGTTACGAGCAGTACTTC
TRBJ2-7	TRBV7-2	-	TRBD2	CASSPPGLAGFSQYF	TGTGCCAGCAGCCCTCCGGGACTAGCGGGGTTCTCGCAGTACTTC
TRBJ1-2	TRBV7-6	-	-	CASSLGDGHGSYTF	TGTGCCAGCAGCTTAGGGGATGGACACGGCAGCTACACCTTC
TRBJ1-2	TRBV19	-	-	CASTLGLDRTNYGYTF	TGTGCCAGTACCCTCGGTTTAGACAGGACTAACTATGGCTACACCTTC
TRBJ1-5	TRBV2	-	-	CASSDLGAAHQPQHF	TGTGCCAGCAGTGACTTGGGAGCGGCTCATCAGCCCCAGCATTTT
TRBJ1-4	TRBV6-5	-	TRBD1	CASRDRAAEKLFF	TGTGCCAGCAGGGACAGGGCAGCCGAAAAACTGTTTTTT
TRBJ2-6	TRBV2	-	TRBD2	CASSGLAGGPRGANVLTF	TGTGCCAGCAGTGGACTAGCGGGAGGGCCTCGGGGGGCCAACGTCCTGACTTTC
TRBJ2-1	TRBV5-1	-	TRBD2	CASSSLAGGAWDEQFF	TGCGCCAGCAGCTCCCTAGCGGGGGGGGCCTGGGATGAGCAGTTCTTC
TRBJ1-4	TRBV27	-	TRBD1	CASSSSTPYRDRDRGEKLFF	TGTGCCAGCAGTTCATCTACCCCATACCGGGACAGGGACAGAGGAGAAAAACTGTTTTTT
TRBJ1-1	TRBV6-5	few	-	CASSYRTSDTGAFF	TGTGCCAGCAGTTACCGGACATCGGACACCGGGGCTTTCTTT
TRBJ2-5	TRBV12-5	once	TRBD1	CASGLEGQGGETQYF	TGTGCTAGTGGTTTGGAAGGACAGGGTGGAGAGACCCAGTACTTC
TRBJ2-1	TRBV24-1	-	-	CVRERKVDEQFF	TGTGTACGAGAGAGGAAGGTCGATGAGCAGTTCTTC
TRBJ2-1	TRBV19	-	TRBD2	CASSIAGGPYNEQFF	TGTGCCAGTAGTATCGCGGGAGGGCCCTACAATGAGCAGTTCTTC
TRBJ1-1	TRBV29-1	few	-	CSVEEPGHSSEAFF	TGCAGCGTGGAAGAACCGGGACATTCGTCCGAAGCTTTCTTT
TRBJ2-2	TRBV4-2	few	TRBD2	CASSQASGVNTGELFF	TGTGCCAGCAGCCAAGCTAGCGGGGTGAACACCGGGGAGCTGTTTTTT
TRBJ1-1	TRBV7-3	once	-	CASSPGGAGGTEAFF	TGTGCCAGCAGCCCGGGGGGCGCGGGGGGTACTGAAGCTTTCTTT
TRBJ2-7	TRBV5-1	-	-	CASSLVPGDAYEQYF	TGCGCCAGCAGCTTGGTGCCAGGGGACGCCTACGAGCAGTACTTC
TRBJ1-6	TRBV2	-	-	CASSEGTDNSPLHF	TGTGCCAGCAGTGAAGGGACAGATAATTCACCCCTCCACTTT
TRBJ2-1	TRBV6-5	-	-	CASARASDEQFF	TGTGCCAGTGCGCGGGCTAGCGATGAGCAGTTCTTC
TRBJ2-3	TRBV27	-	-	CASTLTLTDTQYF	TGTGCCAGCACCCTAACCCTCACAGATACGCAGTATTTT
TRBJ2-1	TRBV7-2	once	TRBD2	CASSLPSGRSNEQFF	TGTGCCAGCAGCTTACCTAGCGGGAGGTCGAATGAGCAGTTCTTC
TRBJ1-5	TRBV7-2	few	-	CASSYRVDQPQHF	TGTGCCAGCAGCTACAGGGTCGATCAGCCCCAGCATTTT
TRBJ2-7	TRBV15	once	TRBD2	CATSRGNSGSYEQYF	TGTGCCACCAGCAGAGGGAATAGCGGGAGTTACGAGCAGTACTTC
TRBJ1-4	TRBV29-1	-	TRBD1	CSVGQGTNEKLFF	TGCAGCGTGGGACAGGGCACCAATGAAAAACTGTTTTTT
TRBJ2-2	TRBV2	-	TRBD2	CASRRTSGGPNTGELFF	TGTGCCAGCAGACGGACTAGCGGGGGCCCGAACACCGGGGAGCTGTTTTTT
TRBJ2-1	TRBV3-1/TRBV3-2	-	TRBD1	CASSPRPGQQGSYNEQFF	TGTGCCAGCAGCCCGCGGCCGGGACAGCAGGGCTCCTACAATGAGCAGTTCTTC
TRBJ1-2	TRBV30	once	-	CAWKGLDYGYTF	TGTGCCTGGAAGGGGCTGGACTATGGCTACACCTTC
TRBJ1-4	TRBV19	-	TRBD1	CASSISTGGNEKLFF	TGTGCCAGTAGTATCTCGACAGGGGGTAATGAAAAACTGTTTTTT
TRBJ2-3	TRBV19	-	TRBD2	CASTPRASGGRSTDTQYF	TGTGCCAGTACCCCAAGGGCTAGCGGGGGCCGTAGCACAGATACGCAGTATTTT
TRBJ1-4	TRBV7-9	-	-	CASSLRGGATNEKLFF	TGTGCCAGCAGCTTAAGGGGGGGTGCAACTAATGAAAAACTGTTTTTT
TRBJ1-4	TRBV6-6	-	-	CASSQGDATNEKLFF	TGTGCCAGCAGTCAGGGAGATGCAACTAATGAAAAACTGTTTTTT
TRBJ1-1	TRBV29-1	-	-	CSVVGAGHTEAFF	TGCAGCGTCGTGGGGGCCGGACACACTGAAGCTTTCTTT
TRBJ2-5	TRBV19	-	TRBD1	CASSPRTGRSQETQYF	TGTGCCAGTAGTCCGCGGACAGGGAGGAGCCAAGAGACCCAGTACTTC
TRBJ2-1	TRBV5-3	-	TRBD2	CARSFGGVGGSYNEQFF	TGTGCCAGAAGCTTCGGCGGAGTGGGAGGGTCCTACAATGAGCAGTTCTTC
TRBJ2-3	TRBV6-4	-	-	CASSASDTQYF	TGTGCCAGCAGTGCTTCAGATACGCAGTATTTT
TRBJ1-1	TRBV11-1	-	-	CASSYIVNTEAFF	TGTGCCAGCAGTTATATAGTGAACACTGAAGCTTTCTTT
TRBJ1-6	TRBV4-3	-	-	CASSQVVGRGNSPLHF	TGCGCCAGCAGCCAAGTTGTGGGGCGCGGAAATTCACCCCTCCACTTT